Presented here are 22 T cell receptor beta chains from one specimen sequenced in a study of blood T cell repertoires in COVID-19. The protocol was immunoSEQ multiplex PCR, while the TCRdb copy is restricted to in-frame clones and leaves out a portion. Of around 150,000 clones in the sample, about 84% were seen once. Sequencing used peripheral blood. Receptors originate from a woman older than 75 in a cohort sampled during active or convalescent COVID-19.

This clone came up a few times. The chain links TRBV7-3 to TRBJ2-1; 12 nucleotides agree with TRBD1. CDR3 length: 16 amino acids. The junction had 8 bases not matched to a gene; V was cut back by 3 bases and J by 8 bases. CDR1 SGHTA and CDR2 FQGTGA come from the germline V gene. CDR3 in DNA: TGTGCCAGCAGCTTTAAACCGGGACAGGGGGCTCATGAGCAGTTCTTC. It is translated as CASSFKPGQGAHEQFF.

The CDR3 is CASSLQGGPYEQYF. CDR3 sequence (DNA): TGTGCCAGCAGCTTACAGGGGGGTCCCTACGAGCAGTACTTC. This chain connects TRBV7-2 to TRBJ2-7; D might be TRBD1 (7 bases). CDR1 is SGHTA, CDR2 FQGNSA, per germline. This CDR3 comprises 14 residues. Trimming took 2 bases from V and 2 from J, leaving 10 bases between them.

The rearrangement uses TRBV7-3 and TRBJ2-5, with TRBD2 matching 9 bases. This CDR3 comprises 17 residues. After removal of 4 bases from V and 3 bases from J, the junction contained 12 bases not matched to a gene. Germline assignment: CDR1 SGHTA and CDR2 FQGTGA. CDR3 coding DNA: TGTGCCAGCAGCTCAAAGAGGCTAGCGGGAATTAAAGAGACCCAGTACTTC. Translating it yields CASSSKRLAGIKETQYF.

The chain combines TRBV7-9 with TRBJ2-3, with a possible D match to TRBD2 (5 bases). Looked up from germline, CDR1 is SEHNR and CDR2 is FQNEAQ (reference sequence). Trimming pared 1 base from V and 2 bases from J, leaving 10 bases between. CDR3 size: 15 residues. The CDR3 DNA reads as TGTGCCAGCAGCTTAGTTGCGGGCCCCACAGATACGCAGTATTTT. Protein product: CASSLVAGPTDTQYF.

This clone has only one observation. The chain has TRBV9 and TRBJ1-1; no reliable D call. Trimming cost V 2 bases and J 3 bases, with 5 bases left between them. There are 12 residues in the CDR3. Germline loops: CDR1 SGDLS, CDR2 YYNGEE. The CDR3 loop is CASSVPDTEAFF. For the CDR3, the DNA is TGTGCCAGCAGCGTCCCGGACACTGAAGCTTTCTTT.

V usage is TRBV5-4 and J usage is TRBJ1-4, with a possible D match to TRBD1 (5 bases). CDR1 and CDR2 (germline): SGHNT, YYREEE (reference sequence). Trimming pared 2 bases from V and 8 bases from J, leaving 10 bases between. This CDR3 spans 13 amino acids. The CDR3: CASSLREGEKLFF. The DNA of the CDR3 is TGTGCCAGCAGCTTAAGGGAGGGGGAAAAACTGTTTTTT. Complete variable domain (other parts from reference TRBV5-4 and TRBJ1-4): ETGVTQSPTHLIKTRGQQVTLRCSSQSGHNTVSWYQQALGQGPQFIFQYYREEENGRGNFPPRFSGLQFPNYSSELNVNALELDDSALYLCASSLREGEKLFFGSGTQLSVL.

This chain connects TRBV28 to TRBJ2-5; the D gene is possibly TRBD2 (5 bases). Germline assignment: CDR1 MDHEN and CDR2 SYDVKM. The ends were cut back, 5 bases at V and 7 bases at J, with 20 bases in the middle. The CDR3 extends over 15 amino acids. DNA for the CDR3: TGTGCCAGCAGTCCCTCTCCGGGGTCCCGGGGGACCCAGTACTTC. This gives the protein CASSPSPGSRGTQYF. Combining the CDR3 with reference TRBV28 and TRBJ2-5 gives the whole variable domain DVKVTQSSRYLVKRTGEKVFLECVQDMDHENMFWYRQDPGLGLRLIYFSYDVKMKEKGDIPEGYSVSREKKERFSLILESASTNQTSMYLCASSPSPGSRGTQYFGPGTRLLVL.

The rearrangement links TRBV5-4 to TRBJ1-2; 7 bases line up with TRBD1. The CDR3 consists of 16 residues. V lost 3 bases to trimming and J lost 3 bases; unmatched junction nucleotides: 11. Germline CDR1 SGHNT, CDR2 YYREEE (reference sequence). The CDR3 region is CASSSGTAKSYYGYTF. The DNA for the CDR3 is TGTGCCAGCAGCTCCGGGACAGCAAAAAGCTACTATGGCTACACCTTC.

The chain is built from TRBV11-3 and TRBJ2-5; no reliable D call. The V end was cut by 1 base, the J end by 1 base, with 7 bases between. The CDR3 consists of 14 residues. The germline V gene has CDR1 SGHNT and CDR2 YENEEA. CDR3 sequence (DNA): TGTGCCAGCAGCTTAGGCGGTATCCAAGAGACCCAGTACTTC. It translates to CASSLGGIQETQYF.

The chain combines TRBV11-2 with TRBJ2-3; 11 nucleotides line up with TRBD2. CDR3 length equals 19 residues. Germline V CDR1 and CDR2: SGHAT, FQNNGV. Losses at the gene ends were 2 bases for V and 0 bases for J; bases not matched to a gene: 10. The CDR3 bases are TGTGCCAGCAGCTTATTCCGACTAGCGGGGAGCTATAGCACAGATACGCAGTATTTT. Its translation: CASSLFRLAGSYSTDTQYF.

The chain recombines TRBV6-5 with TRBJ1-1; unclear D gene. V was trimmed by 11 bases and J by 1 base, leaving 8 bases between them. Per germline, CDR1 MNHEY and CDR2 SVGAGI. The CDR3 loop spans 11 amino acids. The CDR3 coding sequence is TGTGCCGTAGTTGGGAACACTGAAGCTTTCTTT. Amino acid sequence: CAVVGNTEAFF.

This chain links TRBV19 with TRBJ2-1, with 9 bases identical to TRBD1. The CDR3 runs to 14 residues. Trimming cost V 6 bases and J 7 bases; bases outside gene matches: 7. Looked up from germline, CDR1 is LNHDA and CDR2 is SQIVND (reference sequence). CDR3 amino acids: CASRILQGANEQFF. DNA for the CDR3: TGTGCCAGTAGGATCTTACAGGGGGCGAATGAGCAGTTCTTC.

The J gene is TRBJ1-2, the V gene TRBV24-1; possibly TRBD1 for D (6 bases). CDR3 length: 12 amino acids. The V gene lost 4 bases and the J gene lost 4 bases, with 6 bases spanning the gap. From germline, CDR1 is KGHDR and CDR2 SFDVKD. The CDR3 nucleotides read TGTGCCACCAGTGAGGACAGCTATGGCTACACCTTC. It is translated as CATSEDSYGYTF.

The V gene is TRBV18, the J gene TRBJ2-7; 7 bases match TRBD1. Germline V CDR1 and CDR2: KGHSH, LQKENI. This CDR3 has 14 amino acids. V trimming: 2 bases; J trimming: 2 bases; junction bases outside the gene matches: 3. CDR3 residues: CASSPDRETYEQYF. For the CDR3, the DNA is TGTGCCAGCTCACCAGACAGGGAAACCTACGAGCAGTACTTC.

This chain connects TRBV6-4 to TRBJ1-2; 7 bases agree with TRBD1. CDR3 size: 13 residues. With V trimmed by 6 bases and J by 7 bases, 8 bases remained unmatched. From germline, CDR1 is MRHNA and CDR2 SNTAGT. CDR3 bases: TGTGCCAGCAGGGACAAGACAGGGCTTGGCTACACCTTC. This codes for CASRDKTGLGYTF.

The CDR3 sequence is CASSRSRDNEQFF. CDR3 sequence (DNA): TGTGCCAGCTCACGCTCCAGGGACAATGAGCAGTTCTTC. The genes are TRBV18 and TRBJ2-1; a possible D gene is TRBD1 (5 bases). The V end was cut by 4 bases, the J end by 5 bases, with 9 bases between. The length of the CDR3 is 13 residues. CDR1 is KGHSH, CDR2 LQKENI, per germline.

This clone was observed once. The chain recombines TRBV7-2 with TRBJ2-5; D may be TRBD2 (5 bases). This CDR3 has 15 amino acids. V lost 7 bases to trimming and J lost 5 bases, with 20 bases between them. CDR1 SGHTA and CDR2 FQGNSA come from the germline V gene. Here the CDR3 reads CASTQSGILRETQYF. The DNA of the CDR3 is TGTGCCAGCACCCAGAGCGGTATACTCAGGGAGACCCAGTACTTC.

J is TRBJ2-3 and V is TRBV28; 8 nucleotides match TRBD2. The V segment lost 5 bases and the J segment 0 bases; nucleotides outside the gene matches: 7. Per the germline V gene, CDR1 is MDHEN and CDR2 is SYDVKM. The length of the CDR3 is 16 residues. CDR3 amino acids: CASSQFSGESTDTQYF. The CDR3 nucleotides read TGTGCCAGCAGTCAGTTTAGCGGGGAAAGCACAGATACGCAGTATTTT. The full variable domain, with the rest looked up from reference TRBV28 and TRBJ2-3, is DVKVTQSSRYLVKRTGEKVFLECVQDMDHENMFWYRQDPGLGLRLIYFSYDVKMKEKGDIPEGYSVSREKKERFSLILESASTNQTSMYLCASSQFSGESTDTQYFGPGTRLTVL.

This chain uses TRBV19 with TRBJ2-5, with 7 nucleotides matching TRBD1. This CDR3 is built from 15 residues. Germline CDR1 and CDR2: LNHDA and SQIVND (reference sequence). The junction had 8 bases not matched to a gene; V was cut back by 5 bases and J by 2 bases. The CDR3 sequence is CASSETGRAQETQYF. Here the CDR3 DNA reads TGTGCCAGTAGTGAGACAGGGAGAGCACAAGAGACCCAGTACTTC.

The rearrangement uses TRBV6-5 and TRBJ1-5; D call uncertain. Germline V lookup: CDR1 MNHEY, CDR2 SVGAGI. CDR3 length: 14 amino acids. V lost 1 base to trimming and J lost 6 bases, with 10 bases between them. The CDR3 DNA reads TGTGCCAGCAGTTACTTCCGGGGAGGTCAGCCCCAGCATTTT. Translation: CASSYFRGGQPQHF.

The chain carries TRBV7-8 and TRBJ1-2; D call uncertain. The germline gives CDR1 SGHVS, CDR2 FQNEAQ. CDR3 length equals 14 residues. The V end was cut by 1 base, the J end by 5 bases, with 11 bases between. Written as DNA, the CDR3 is TGTGCCAGCAGCTTAGTAAATTCGGGGTATGGCTACACCTTC. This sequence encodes CASSLVNSGYGYTF.

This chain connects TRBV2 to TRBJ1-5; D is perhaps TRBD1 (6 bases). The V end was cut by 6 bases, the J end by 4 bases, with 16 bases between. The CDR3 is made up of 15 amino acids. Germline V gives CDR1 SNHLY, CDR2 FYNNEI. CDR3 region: CASRLQTGRNQPQHF. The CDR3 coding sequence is TGTGCCAGCAGACTACAAACAGGGCGGAATCAGCCCCAGCATTTT.